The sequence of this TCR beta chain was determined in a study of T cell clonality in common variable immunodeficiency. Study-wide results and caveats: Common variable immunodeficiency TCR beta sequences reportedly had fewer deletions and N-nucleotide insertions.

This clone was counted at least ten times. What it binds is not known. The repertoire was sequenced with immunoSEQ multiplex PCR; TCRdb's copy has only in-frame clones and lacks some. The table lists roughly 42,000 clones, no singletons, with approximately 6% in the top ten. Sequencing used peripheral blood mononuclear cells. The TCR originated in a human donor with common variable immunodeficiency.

This CDR3 is CASSPPGLPPEQYF. The covered CDR3 bases are TGTGCCAGCTCACCACCGGGACTACCACCCGAG. The chain couples TRBV18 to TRBJ2-7; 7 bases fit TRBD2. Read sequence stops 3 residues before the CDR3 end, and the germline J gene provides the missing end. The V gene's germline CDR1 is KGHSH and CDR2 LQKENI. V was pared by 0 bases and J by 6 bases, with 5 bases of the junction left unmatched. The CDR3 runs to 14 residues. The variable domain in full, with the rest retrieved from reference TRBV18 and TRBJ2-7, is NAGVMQNPRHLVRRRGQEARLRCSPMKGHSHVYWYRQLPEEGLKFMVYLQKENIIDESGMPKERFSAEFPKEGPSILRIQQVVRGDSAAYFCASSPPGLPPEQYFGPGTRLTVT.